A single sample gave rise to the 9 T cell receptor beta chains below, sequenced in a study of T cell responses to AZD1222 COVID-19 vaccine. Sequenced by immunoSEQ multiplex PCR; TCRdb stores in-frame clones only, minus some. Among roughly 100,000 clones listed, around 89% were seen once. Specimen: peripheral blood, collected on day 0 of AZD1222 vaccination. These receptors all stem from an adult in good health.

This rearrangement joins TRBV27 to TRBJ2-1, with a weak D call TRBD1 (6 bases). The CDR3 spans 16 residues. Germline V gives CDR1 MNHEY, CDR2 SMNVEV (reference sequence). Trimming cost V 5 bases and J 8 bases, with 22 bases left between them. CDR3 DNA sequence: TGTGCCAGCAGTCACGGTCAGGGGAGAGTTGTTTATGAGCAGTTCTTC. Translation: CASSHGQGRVVYEQFF.

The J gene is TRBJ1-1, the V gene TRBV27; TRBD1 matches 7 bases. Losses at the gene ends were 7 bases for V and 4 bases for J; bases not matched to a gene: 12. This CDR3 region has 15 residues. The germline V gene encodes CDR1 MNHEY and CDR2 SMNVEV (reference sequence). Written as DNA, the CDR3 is TGTGCCAGCACCCGAACAGGGGCGGTGGGCACTGAAGCTTTCTTT. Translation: CASTRTGAVGTEAFF.

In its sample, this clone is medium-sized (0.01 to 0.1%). CDR3 bases: TGTGCCTGGGAGCGCAAGGGGCAGTTCTTC. Translated: CAWERKGQFF. V and J are TRBV30 and TRBJ2-1; D is undetermined. CDR3 length: 10 residues. Germline V lookup: CDR1 GTSNPN, CDR2 SVGIG (reference sequence). The V end lost 5 bases, the J end lost 12 bases, and 11 bases lay between the germline ends.

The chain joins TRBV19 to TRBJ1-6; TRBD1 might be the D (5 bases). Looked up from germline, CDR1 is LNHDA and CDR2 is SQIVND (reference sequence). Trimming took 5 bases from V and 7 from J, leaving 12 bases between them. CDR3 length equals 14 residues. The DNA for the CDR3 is TGTGCCAGTAGTGTTGACAGCACCAATTCACCCCTCCACTTT. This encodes CASSVDSTNSPLHF.

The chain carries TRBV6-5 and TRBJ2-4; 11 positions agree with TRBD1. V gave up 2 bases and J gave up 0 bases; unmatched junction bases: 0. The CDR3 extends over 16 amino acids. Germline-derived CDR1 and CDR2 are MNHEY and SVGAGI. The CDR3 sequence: CASSYGTGGAKNIQYF. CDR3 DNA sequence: TGTGCCAGCAGTTACGGGACAGGGGGAGCCAAAAACATTCAGTACTTC.

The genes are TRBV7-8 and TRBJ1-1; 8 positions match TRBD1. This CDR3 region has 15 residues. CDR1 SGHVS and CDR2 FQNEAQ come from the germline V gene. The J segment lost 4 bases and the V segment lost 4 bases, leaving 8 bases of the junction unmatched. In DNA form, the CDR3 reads TGTGCCAGCAGCTCCCTGACAGGGGAGGGCACTGAAGCTTTCTTT. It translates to CASSSLTGEGTEAFF.

The CDR3, as DNA: TGTGCCAGCAGCTTAGCGGTCGCAGGGTTTTCCGAGCAGTACTTC. It encodes CASSLAVAGFSEQYF. The chain links TRBV7-2 to TRBJ2-7; maybe TRBD1 (5 bases). The CDR3 has 15 amino acids. Trimming left V 0 bases short and J 6 bases short, with 15 bases between. Germline assignment: CDR1 SGHTA and CDR2 FQGNSA.

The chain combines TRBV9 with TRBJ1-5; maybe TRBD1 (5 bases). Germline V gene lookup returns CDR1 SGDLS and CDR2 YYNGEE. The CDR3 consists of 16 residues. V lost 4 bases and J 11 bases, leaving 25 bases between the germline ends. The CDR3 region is CASSPGGGPDGGAQHF. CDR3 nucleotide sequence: TGTGCCAGCAGCCCAGGAGGAGGGCCCGATGGGGGGGCCCAGCATTTT.

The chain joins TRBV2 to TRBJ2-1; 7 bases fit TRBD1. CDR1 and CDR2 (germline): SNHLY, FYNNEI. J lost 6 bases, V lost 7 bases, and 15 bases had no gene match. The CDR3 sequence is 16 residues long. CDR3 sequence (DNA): TGTGCCAGCATTACTGGACAGGCTCTTTCAAGCAATGAGCAGTTCTTC. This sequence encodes CASITGQALSSNEQFF.